These 28 T cell receptor beta chains came from one sample sequenced in a study of Tregs in tolerant kidney transplant recipients. Sequencing used immunoSEQ multiplex PCR; TCRdb keeps in-frame clones, though not all of them. The clone table shows more than 30,000 clones, with the ten largest holding around an eighth. The sequences come from CD8+ T cells from blood, collected before the transplant. Source of these receptors: a human donor who received a combined kidney and bone marrow transplant.

As to this clone: Coverage ceases 3 residues before the CDR3 finishes, and the germline J gene fills in the end. The chain recombines TRBV30 with TRBJ2-1; 12 positions match TRBD2. The CDR3 totals 14 residues. Looked up from germline, CDR1 is GTSNPN and CDR2 is SVGIG (reference sequence). J gave up 8 bases and V 4 bases, and 6 bases lay outside the gene matches. CDR3 amino acids: CAWTSGRALHEQFF. Incomplete CDR3 DNA: TGTGCCTGGACTAGCGGGAGGGCCCTCCATGAG.

Comments on this clone: The read terminates 3 residues ahead of where the CDR3 ends, so the germline J gene completes it. The J gene is TRBJ2-1, the V gene TRBV7-6, with 11 bases identical to TRBD2. This CDR3 is 14 amino acids long. V lost 3 bases to trimming and J lost 9 bases; unmatched junction nucleotides: 4. Germline loops: CDR1 SGHVS, CDR2 FNYEAQ. The sequenced CDR3 bases are TGTGCCAGCAGCTTGGATACTAGCGGGGGTGAG. Protein sequence: CASSLDTSGGE. The full CDR3 protein is CASSLDTSGGEQFF.

A word on this clone: The read terminates 3 residues ahead of where the CDR3 ends, so the germline J gene completes it. This chain uses TRBV4-1 with TRBJ2-3; TRBD2 matches at 9 bases. CDR3 length: 18 amino acids. V dropped 1 base and J dropped 2; count of bases not matched to a gene: 10. The germline CDR1 and CDR2 sequences are MGHRA and YSYEKL. CDR3 DNA, as far as it was read: TGCGCCAGCAGCCAAGTTGGTAGCGGGAGTGGCCCCACAGATACG. Its translation: CASSQVGSGSGPTDT. The complete CDR3 sequence is CASSQVGSGSGPTDTQYF.

With regard to this clone: The CDR3 end lies 3 residues beyond the end of the read and is filled in from the germline J gene. The chain joins TRBV7-9 to TRBJ2-1; no firm D call. V lost 3 bases and J 4 bases, leaving 4 bases between the germline ends. Germline CDR1 SEHNR, CDR2 FQNEAQ (reference sequence). The CDR3 sequence is 12 residues long. The covered CDR3 bases are TGTGCCAGCAGCTTCGGGTACAATGAG. Translating it yields CASSFGYNE. In full, the CDR3 is CASSFGYNEQFF.

CDR3 residues: CASSLAGEQYF. The part of the CDR3 DNA that was read is TGTGCCAGCAGCTTGGCGGGCGAG. The chain combines TRBV5-6 with TRBJ2-7, with D unresolved. Sequencing ends 3 residues short of the CDR3 end; the germline J gene provides the rest. Trimming cost V 0 bases and J 6 bases, with 4 bases left between them. Germline assignment: CDR1 SGHDT and CDR2 YYEEEE. This CDR3 is 11 amino acids long.

On this clone itself: The read terminates 3 residues ahead of where the CDR3 ends, so the germline J gene completes it. This rearrangement joins TRBV5-6 to TRBJ2-1; 8 bases agree with TRBD2. The germline V gene has CDR1 SGHDT and CDR2 YYEEEE. V lost 1 base and J lost 7; bases outside the gene matches: 4. The CDR3 is 14 residues long. CDR3 DNA, as far as it was read: TGTGCCAGCAGCTTGTCCGGCGGGAGGAATGAG. This codes for CASSLSGGRNE. The CDR3 in full is CASSLSGGRNEQFF.

To note about this clone: The CDR3 is cut off 3 residues early in the read; its end comes from the germline J gene. The chain couples TRBV19 to TRBJ2-7, with 12 bases fitting TRBD2. CDR1 is LNHDA and CDR2 is SQIVND in the germline V gene (reference sequence). Trimming took 4 bases from V and 4 from J; bases not matched to a gene: 11. CDR3 size: 17 residues. This chain's CDR3 is CASSTITGTSGLYEQYF. The covered CDR3 bases are TGTGCCAGTAGTACTATTACCGGGACTAGCGGGCTGTACGAG. The variable domain in full, with the rest retrieved from reference TRBV19 and TRBJ2-7, is DGGITQSPKYLFRKEGQNVTLSCEQNLNHDAMYWYRQDPGQGLRLIYYSQIVNDFQKGDIAEGYSVSREKKESFPLTVTSAQKNPTAFYLCASSTITGTSGLYEQYFGPGTRLTVT.

Worth noting for this clone: The CDR3 extends 3 residues past the end of the read, so its final part is completed from the germline J gene. The V and J genes are TRBV19 and TRBJ2-3; 7 positions match TRBD2. The CDR3 contains 18 residues. The germline V gene has CDR1 LNHDA and CDR2 SQIVND (reference sequence). Unmatched junction bases numbered 9, after V lost 0 bases and J lost 0 bases. The covered CDR3 bases are TGTGCCAGTAGTATAGATGGCGGGAGTGGTGGAAGCACAGATACG. It yields the protein CASSIDGGSGGSTDT. The whole CDR3 reads CASSIDGGSGGSTDTQYF.

As regards this clone: The CDR3 goes on 3 residues after the read ends, and that part is filled in from the germline J gene. The chain has TRBV14 and TRBJ2-7; 11 nucleotides match TRBD2. The CDR3 runs to 16 residues. V dropped 5 bases and J dropped 0; count of bases not matched to a gene: 6. Germline V gene data show CDR1 as SGHDN and CDR2 as FVKESK. The part of the CDR3 DNA that was read is TGTGCCAGCAGCTCGGGACTAGCGGAAAGCTCCTACGAG. Its protein is CASSSGLAESSYE. In full, the CDR3 reads CASSSGLAESSYEQYF.

Note on this clone: The CDR3 is cut off 3 residues early in the read; its end comes from the germline J gene. This rearrangement joins TRBV30 to TRBJ2-2, with a possible D match to TRBD2 (7 bases). The V gene's germline CDR1 is GTSNPN and CDR2 SVGIG (reference sequence). This CDR3 region has 13 residues. Trimming removed 0 bases at V and 8 bases at J, with 10 bases between. CDR3 in amino acids: CAWSVGGVGELFF. The CDR3 bases that were read are TGTGCCTGGAGTGTAGGGGGGGTTGGGGAG.

Concerning this clone: The read ends 3 residues before the CDR3 terminus; that terminus is restored from the germline J gene. The chain links TRBV15 to TRBJ2-3, with D unresolved. With 5 bases removed from V and 8 bases from J, the gap between germline ends came to 20 bases. Germline assignment: CDR1 LNHNV and CDR2 YYDKDF (reference sequence). The CDR3 runs to 15 residues. The CDR3 bases that were read are TGTGCCACCAGCCCAGGCATAGACCCGACATCTACG. Translated, it gives CATSPGIDPTST. The entire CDR3 is CATSPGIDPTSTQYF.

Concerning this clone itself: The read terminates 3 residues ahead of where the CDR3 ends, so the germline J gene completes it. The V call is TRBV19, the J call TRBJ2-7; 7 nucleotides match TRBD1. This CDR3 comprises 15 residues. V gave up 3 bases and J gave up 3 bases; unmatched junction bases: 8. Germline-derived CDR1 and CDR2 are LNHDA and SQIVND (reference sequence). The covered CDR3 bases are TGTGCCAGTAGTATTGAGACGACAGGGTTCTACGAG. This codes for CASSIETTGFYE. In full, the CDR3 reads CASSIETTGFYEQYF.

Details on this clone: Coverage ceases 3 residues before the CDR3 finishes, and the germline J gene fills in the end. The chain uses TRBV20-1 and TRBJ1-1; TRBD1 might be the D (5 bases). Trimming removed 0 bases from V and 3 bases from J, with 17 bases in between. In germline, CDR1 is DFQATT, CDR2 SNEGSKA (reference sequence). The length of the CDR3 is 16 residues. This CDR3 is CSARDPGEGWHTEAFF. CDR3 DNA (partial): TGCAGTGCTAGAGACCCGGGGGAGGGATGGCACACTGAA.

Turning to this clone: The germline gene is not matched at one end of the junction; a read error may be the cause. The read finishes 3 residues shy of the CDR3 end, and the germline J gene is used to complete it. Additional DNA sequences in this sample encode the identical CDR3. The J gene is TRBJ2-2, the V gene TRBV19; no definite D call. CDR3 length equals 14 residues. CDR1 and CDR2 (germline): LNHDA, SQIVND (reference sequence). The sequenced CDR3 bases are TGTGCTAGTAGTAAACCCACAGAGACCGGGGAG. Translation gives CASSKPTETGE. The entire CDR3 sequence reads CASSKPTETGELFF.

The CDR3 loop reads CASSAQISGNTIYF. The DNA read from the CDR3 is TGTGCCAGTAGTGCCCAGATCTCTGGAAACACC. The rearrangement links TRBV19 to TRBJ1-3; no clear D gene. The read terminates 3 residues before the CDR3 end, so the remaining end is supplied by the germline J gene. Germline V CDR1 and CDR2: LNHDA, SQIVND (reference sequence). This CDR3 is 14 amino acids long. V shed 5 bases and J shed 0 bases, with 8 bases lying between them.

With regard to this clone: Read sequence stops 3 residues before the CDR3 end, and the germline J gene provides the missing end. J is TRBJ2-5 and V is TRBV28, with 7 positions matching TRBD1. This CDR3 spans 15 amino acids. CDR1 MDHEN and CDR2 SYDVKM come from the germline V gene. With V trimmed by 7 bases and J by 0 bases, 8 bases remained unmatched. The CDR3 bases that were read are TGTGCCAGCACCTCCCAAGGGACAGACCAAGAGACC. It specifies CASTSQGTDQET. The complete CDR3 reads CASTSQGTDQETQYF.

As to this clone: The read is 3 residues too short to cover the CDR3 end, so that end is filled in from the germline J gene. This chain uses TRBV20-1 with TRBJ2-2; 7 bases agree with TRBD2. Germline CDR1 DFQATT, CDR2 SNEGSKA (reference sequence). The J segment lost 5 bases and the V segment lost 1 base, leaving 16 bases of the junction unmatched. The CDR3 runs 18 residues. The CDR3 spells CSARGLAQRPEGTGELFF. The sequenced CDR3 bases are TGCAGTGCTAGAGGACTAGCCCAACGCCCGGAGGGGACCGGGGAG.

This clone is called medium-sized based on its frequency. With the read ending 3 residues before the CDR3 end, the germline J gene is used to fill in that end. The rearrangement uses TRBV13 and TRBJ2-7; the D is unclear. CDR3 size: 12 residues. V was trimmed by 2 bases and J by 0 bases, leaving 2 bases between them. CDR1 is PRHDT and CDR2 is FYEKMQ in the germline V gene (reference sequence). CDR3 bases read: TGTGCCAGCAGCTTATACTCCTACGAG. Translating gives CASSLYSYE. The whole CDR3 sequence is CASSLYSYEQYF.

Points on this clone: Coverage ceases 3 residues before the CDR3 finishes, and the germline J gene fills in the end. The chain combines TRBV19 with TRBJ2-2; D gene unclear. From germline, CDR1 is LNHDA and CDR2 SQIVND (reference sequence). The V gene lost 6 bases and the J gene lost 7 bases, with 9 bases spanning the gap. The CDR3 is 12 amino acids. CDR3 bases read: TGTGCCAGTAGCCTAGTAGGCGGGGAG. This sequence encodes CASSLVGGE. The complete CDR3 reads CASSLVGGELFF.

CDR3 protein: CASSLAGGEAGELFF. CDR3 DNA, as far as it was read: TGTGCCAGCAGCTTAGCAGGGGGAGAAGCCGGGGAG. The V gene is TRBV7-6, the J gene TRBJ2-2, with a tentative D call TRBD1 (6 bases). The read ends 3 residues shy of where the CDR3 ends; the end is completed using the germline J gene. V lost 0 bases and J lost 6, with 11 bases in between. Germline V gene data show CDR1 as SGHVS and CDR2 as FNYEAQ. The CDR3 is 15 residues long.

To note about this clone: The missing CDR3 end, 3 residues past where the read stops, is filled in from the germline J gene. The chain carries TRBV20-1 and TRBJ2-3, with 7 bases fitting TRBD1. The V segment lost 2 bases and the J segment 1 base; nucleotides outside the gene matches: 6. The CDR3 has 15 amino acids. Germline V gene data show CDR1 as DFQATT and CDR2 as SNEGSKA (reference sequence). CDR3 DNA (partial): TGCAGTGCTAGATCGACAGGGATTGGCACAGATACG. It yields the protein CSARSTGIGTDT. The entire CDR3 protein reads CSARSTGIGTDTQYF.

A note on this clone: The CDR3 end is not reached by the read, which stops 3 residues before it; the germline J gene fills it in. The chain links TRBV19 to TRBJ2-1; TRBD1 matches 7 bases. V lost 10 bases and J lost 7; bases outside the gene matches: 10. CDR1 is LNHDA and CDR2 is SQIVND in the germline V gene (reference sequence). The CDR3 covers 13 residues. CDR3 DNA (partial): TGTGCCACCGGCCGGACAGGTCTTAATGAG. This sequence encodes CATGRTGLNE. The full CDR3 sequence reads CATGRTGLNEQFF.

Note on this clone: Read data end 3 residues before the CDR3 end; the end is taken from the germline J gene. The rearrangement uses TRBV7-6 and TRBJ2-1, with D maybe TRBD1 (6 bases). There are 14 residues in the CDR3. Germline-derived CDR1 and CDR2 are SGHVS and FNYEAQ. V lost 5 bases to trimming and J lost 4 bases, with 12 bases between them. CDR3 region: CASSPTTGYNEQFF. The CDR3 DNA, read in part, is TGTGCCAGCAGCCCGACAACAGGGTACAATGAG.

As for this clone: Sequencing ends 3 residues short of the CDR3 end; the germline J gene provides the rest. The chain links TRBV10-3 to TRBJ2-1, with 8 bases fitting TRBD2. The ends lost 6 bases at V and 8 bases at J; junction bases unmatched: 15. The V gene's germline CDR1 is ENHRY and CDR2 SYGVKD. The CDR3 has 16 residues. The CDR3 here is CAISRPPGTSEDEQFF. The sequenced CDR3 bases are TGTGCCATCAGCCGACCTCCGGGGACTAGTGAAGATGAG.

Incomplete CDR3 DNA: TGCGCCAGCAGTGCTAGCGGAACCTACAATGAG. Protein sequence: CASSASGTYNE. The whole CDR3 protein is CASSASGTYNEQFF. This chain links TRBV5-1 with TRBJ2-1; TRBD2 aligns across 7 bases. The missing CDR3 end, 3 residues past where the read stops, is filled in from the germline J gene. The germline CDR1 and CDR2 sequences are SGHRS and YFSETQ. The J segment lost 2 bases and the V segment lost 5 bases, leaving 4 bases of the junction unmatched. The CDR3 covers 14 residues.

With regard to this clone: The observed sequence ends 3 residues before the CDR3 terminus, with the missing tail filled in from the germline J gene. V and J are TRBV3-1 (or the pseudogene TRBV3-2) and TRBJ2-7; 9 bases agree with TRBD2. Germline V gene sequence: CDR1 LGHDT, CDR2 YNNKEL (reference sequence). V was clipped by 4 bases and J by 5 bases; unmatched bases: 15. The CDR3 covers 17 residues. CDR3 sequence reads: CASSLPSSGDLRDEQYF. CDR3 bases read: TGTGCCAGCAGCCTCCCCTCTAGCGGGGATCTCCGGGACGAG.

Turning to this clone: The read ends 3 residues shy of where the CDR3 ends; the end is completed using the germline J gene. The chain carries TRBV29-1 and TRBJ2-1; possibly TRBD2 for D (6 bases). Germline V gene lookup returns CDR1 SQVTM and CDR2 ANQGSEA. V was trimmed by 6 bases and J by 2 bases, leaving 14 bases between them. The CDR3 length is 14 residues. CDR3 protein: CSVSSGVTYNEQFF. The CDR3 DNA, read in part, is TGCAGCGTCAGCTCGGGGGTAACCTACAATGAG.

Of note for this clone: Coverage ceases 3 residues before the CDR3 finishes, and the germline J gene fills in the end. This rearrangement joins TRBV7-9 to TRBJ1-2, with 7 bases matching TRBD1. The CDR3 has 14 amino acids. Per the germline V gene, CDR1 is SEHNR and CDR2 is FQNEAQ (reference sequence). CDR3 bases read: TGTGCCAGCAGCACCTATGAGGGGGCAGGCGGC. Its protein is CASSTYEGAGG. The entire CDR3 reads CASSTYEGAGGYTF.